Listed here are 29 T cell receptor beta chains from one sample, sequenced in a study of blood T cell repertoires in COVID-19. Some clones are missing from TCRdb's copy, which holds only in-frame ones; the method was immunoSEQ multiplex PCR. The sample holds more than 200,000 clones, under 90% seen once. Source material: PBMCs or T cells enriched from blood (not recorded which). The receptors originated from a woman younger than 45 with acute COVID-19.

The chain couples TRBV4-1 to TRBJ1-3, with 10 bases that match TRBD1. There are 19 residues in the CDR3. The V gene end was trimmed by 4 bases and the J gene end by 2 bases; junction bases not matched to a gene: 14. Germline CDR1 is MGHRA and CDR2 is YSYEKL. CDR3 coding DNA: TGCGCCAGCAGCCGAGAATCGGGACAGGGGACGTCTGCTGGAAACACCATATATTTT. Amino acids: CASSRESGQGTSAGNTIYF.

This chain joins TRBV5-4 and TRBJ2-1; D possibly corresponds to TRBD1 (6 bases). The V end was cut by 0 bases, the J end by 7 bases, with 8 bases between. The CDR3 is made up of 13 amino acids. Germline loops: CDR1 SGHNT, CDR2 YYREEE (reference sequence). The CDR3 coding sequence is TGTGCCAGCAGCTTGGAAACAGGGAATGAGCAGTTCTTC. Residues: CASSLETGNEQFF. Full variable domain (missing parts from reference TRBV5-4 and TRBJ2-1): ETGVTQSPTHLIKTRGQQVTLRCSSQSGHNTVSWYQQALGQGPQFIFQYYREEENGRGNFPPRFSGLQFPNYSSELNVNALELDDSALYLCASSLETGNEQFFGPGTRLTVL.

V usage is TRBV28 and J usage is TRBJ1-6, with TRBD1 matching 9 bases. V dropped 8 bases and J dropped 10; count of bases not matched to a gene: 15. This CDR3 has 16 residues. Germline values: CDR1 MDHEN, CDR2 SYDVKM. This CDR3 reads CASEAPGTGIRSPLHF. The CDR3 coding sequence is TGTGCCAGCGAAGCCCCCGGGACAGGGATTAGGTCACCCCTCCACTTT.

This clone was counted once. The J gene is TRBJ1-2, the V gene TRBV5-1; 7 bases are shared with TRBD1. Germline V gene lookup returns CDR1 SGHRS and CDR2 YFSETQ. Trimming cost V 5 bases and J 3 bases; bases outside gene matches: 7. This CDR3 comprises 14 residues. In nucleotides, the CDR3 is TGCGCCAGCAGTTCCAGGGGGAGTGACTATGGCTACACCTTC. This gives the protein CASSSRGSDYGYTF.

As to this clone: Mismatch with germline at one junction end may stem from a read error. This sequence joins TRBV7-2 and TRBJ2-2, with D perhaps matching TRBD2 (6 bases). The CDR3 has 16 residues. Germline-derived CDR1 and CDR2 are SGHTA and FQGNSA. CDR3 DNA: TGTGCCAGCAGCCTAGCAGCCCGGAGGGGAACCGGGGAGCTGTTTTTT. This encodes CASSLAARRGTGELFF.

The V call is TRBV30, the J call TRBJ1-1, with D perhaps TRBD1 (5 bases). The CDR3 covers 14 residues. Germline V gives CDR1 GTSNPN, CDR2 SVGIG (reference sequence). The germline V and J ends were trimmed by 2 bases and 0 bases, with 10 bases remaining between them. In nucleotides, the CDR3 is TGTGCCTGGAGTTGGCAGGGAATGAACACTGAAGCTTTCTTT. Translating it yields CAWSWQGMNTEAFF.

The chain has TRBV6-5 and TRBJ1-2; weak D call: TRBD1 (5 bases). Germline V gene data show CDR1 as MNHEY and CDR2 as SVGAGI. Trimming stripped 5 bases from V and 4 bases from J, with 14 bases between. The CDR3 contains 14 residues. CDR3 protein: CASSPTREGYGYTF. CDR3 nucleotides: TGTGCCAGCAGTCCAACCAGGGAGGGCTATGGCTACACCTTC.

V gene TRBV9 combines with J gene TRBJ2-2, with D perhaps TRBD2 (5 bases). This CDR3 contains 14 residues. V gave up 4 bases and J gave up 0 bases, with 7 bases separating them. Germline V gene sequence: CDR1 SGDLS, CDR2 YYNGEE. Here the CDR3 DNA reads TGTGCCAGCAGCTCCGGGACGAACACCGGGGAGCTGTTTTTT. It encodes CASSSGTNTGELFF.

The chain is built from TRBV5-1 and TRBJ2-7; 9 nucleotides agree with TRBD1. V was clipped by 4 bases and J by 3 bases; unmatched bases: 17. This CDR3 has 18 amino acids. Germline V lookup: CDR1 SGHRS, CDR2 YFSETQ. The CDR3 spells CASSRGPGGTGHFYEQYF. In DNA, the CDR3 is TGCGCCAGCAGCCGCGGACCTGGGGGGACAGGGCATTTCTACGAGCAGTACTTC.

The genes are TRBV7-9 and TRBJ2-7; 9 bases line up with TRBD2. J lost 2 bases, V lost 5 bases, and 10 bases had no gene match. Germline V lookup: CDR1 SEHNR, CDR2 FQNEAQ (reference sequence). The CDR3 has 16 residues. CDR3 sequence: CASSIRSGGPAYEQYF. As DNA, the CDR3 is TGTGCCAGCAGCATCCGTAGCGGGGGACCGGCCTACGAGCAGTACTTC.

The chain carries TRBV14 and TRBJ1-4; D possibly corresponds to TRBD1 (6 bases). This CDR3 has 18 amino acids. V lost 3 bases and J 5 bases, leaving 22 bases between the germline ends. From germline, CDR1 is SGHDN and CDR2 FVKESK. This CDR3 is CASSQDDYFRDINEKLFF. The CDR3 nucleotides are TGTGCCAGCAGCCAGGACGACTACTTCCGGGACATCAATGAAAAACTGTTTTTT.

The chain is built from TRBV30 and TRBJ1-2; perhaps TRBD1 as D (6 bases). There are 12 residues in the CDR3. CDR1 is GTSNPN, CDR2 SVGIG, per germline (reference sequence). The DNA for the CDR3 is TGTGGCGGAACAGGGCAGAGCTATGGCTACACCTTC. It encodes CGGTGQSYGYTF.

The chain carries TRBV4-1 and TRBJ1-2, with a weak D call TRBD1 (6 bases). This CDR3 contains 16 residues. Germline lookup yields CDR1 MGHRA and CDR2 YSYEKL. Trimming shortened V by 0 bases and J by 4 bases, and 15 bases separated the two germline ends. CDR3 amino acids: CASSQDIQGRSYGYTF. The CDR3 DNA follows: TGCGCCAGCAGCCAAGATATTCAGGGGCGATCCTATGGCTACACCTTC.

In DNA, the CDR3 is TGTGCCAGCAGCTTGGAAGGCGGGGGGGCCGGGGAGCTGTTTTTT. Translating it yields CASSLEGGGAGELFF. The chain has TRBV5-4 and TRBJ2-2; 9 nucleotides match TRBD2. CDR1 is SGHNT and CDR2 is YYREEE in the germline V gene (reference sequence). CDR3 length equals 15 residues. Germline trimming cut 0 bases from V and 6 bases from J; bases unmatched to any gene: 3. Based on the CDR3 plus reference TRBV5-4 and TRBJ2-2, the full variable domain is ETGVTQSPTHLIKTRGQQVTLRCSSQSGHNTVSWYQQALGQGPQFIFQYYREEENGRGNFPPRFSGLQFPNYSSELNVNALELDDSALYLCASSLEGGGAGELFFGEGSRLTVL.

The chain recombines TRBV19 with TRBJ2-7, with D maybe TRBD1 (6 bases). From germline, CDR1 is LNHDA and CDR2 SQIVND (reference sequence). Trimming shortened V by 4 bases and J by 0 bases, and 13 bases separated the two germline ends. This CDR3 is 15 amino acids long. The CDR3 DNA sequence: TGTGCCAGTAGTAGCCGACAGGCCTCCTCCTACGAGCAGTACTTC. Translation gives CASSSRQASSYEQYF. Complete variable domain (other parts from reference TRBV19 and TRBJ2-7): DGGITQSPKYLFRKEGQNVTLSCEQNLNHDAMYWYRQDPGQGLRLIYYSQIVNDFQKGDIAEGYSVSREKKESFPLTVTSAQKNPTAFYLCASSSRQASSYEQYFGPGTRLTVT.

The chain links TRBV4-3 to TRBJ1-2; 9 positions match TRBD1. The CDR3 is 14 residues long. After removal of 3 bases from V and 7 bases from J, the junction contained 6 bases not matched to a gene. CDR1 LGHNA and CDR2 YSLEER come from the germline V gene. CDR3 protein: CASSQTRQGGGYTF. CDR3 in DNA: TGCGCCAGCAGCCAGACCAGACAGGGGGGTGGCTACACCTTC.

This clone was recorded a few times. The J gene is TRBJ1-1, the V gene TRBV7-9; maybe TRBD1 (5 bases). The germline V and J ends were trimmed by 5 bases and 4 bases, with 8 bases remaining between them. The CDR3 contains 12 residues. Per germline, CDR1 SEHNR and CDR2 FQNEAQ (reference sequence). CDR3 amino acids: CASSGRGTEAFF. CDR3 bases: TGTGCCAGCAGCGGAAGGGGCACTGAAGCTTTCTTT.

The chain joins TRBV19 to TRBJ2-2; TRBD2 matches 7 bases. Germline CDR1 and CDR2: LNHDA and SQIVND (reference sequence). V shed 7 bases, J shed 0 bases, and the junction held 2 bases outside the gene matches. The CDR3 has 14 residues. The CDR3 DNA sequence: TGTGCCAGTACTAGCGGCCCGAACACCGGGGAGCTGTTTTTT. Translating it yields CASTSGPNTGELFF.

J is TRBJ2-2 and V is TRBV10-1; 7 nucleotides agree with TRBD2. The V segment lost 0 bases and the J segment 2 bases; nucleotides outside the gene matches: 6. The germline V gene has CDR1 WNHNN and CDR2 SYGVQD (reference sequence). CDR3 size: 17 residues. The CDR3 sequence is CASSESGSGANTGELFF. The CDR3 coding sequence is TGCGCCAGCAGTGAGTCGGGGAGCGGGGCAAACACCGGGGAGCTGTTTTTT.

V usage is TRBV13 and J usage is TRBJ1-1; the D is unclear. Germline CDR1 PRHDT, CDR2 FYEKMQ (reference sequence). The V end lost 0 bases, the J end lost 5 bases, and 13 bases lay between the germline ends. The CDR3 consists of 15 residues. The CDR3 sequence is CASSLGLWSSTEAFF. The CDR3 DNA follows: TGTGCCAGCAGCTTAGGCCTTTGGAGTTCAACTGAAGCTTTCTTT. The variable domain in full, with the rest retrieved from reference TRBV13 and TRBJ1-1, is AAGVIQSPRHLIKEKRETATLKCYPIPRHDTVYWYQQGPGQDPQFLISFYEKMQSDKGSIPDRFSAQQFSDYHSELNMSSLELGDSALYFCASSLGLWSSTEAFFGQGTRLTVV.

This clone was seen once. The chain joins TRBV11-2 to TRBJ2-1; 7 bases agree with TRBD2. The germline gives CDR1 SGHAT, CDR2 FQNNGV. CDR3 size: 16 residues. With 4 bases clipped from V and 6 bases from J, the junction kept 12 bases outside the gene matches. This CDR3 reads CASSYSRLANFNEQFF. The CDR3 DNA reads as TGTGCCAGCAGCTACTCGCGACTAGCTAATTTCAATGAGCAGTTCTTC.

This clone was picked up one time. The V gene is TRBV30, the J gene TRBJ2-5; D ambiguous. The CDR3 contains 11 residues. V was shortened by 4 bases and J by 4 bases, with 7 bases between the two germline ends. Germline loops: CDR1 GTSNPN, CDR2 SVGIG (reference sequence). CDR3 sequence: CAWTLRETQYF. The CDR3, as DNA: TGTGCCTGGACATTGCGAGAGACCCAGTACTTC.

In its sample, this clone was seen once. This chain links TRBV5-5 with TRBJ1-2, with TRBD1 identical over 8 bases. Germline lookup yields CDR1 SGHKS and CDR2 YYEKEE (reference sequence). The V and J ends lost 4 bases and 8 bases, in that order; junction bases with no gene match: 10. This CDR3 is 14 amino acids long. The CDR3 nucleotides are TGTGCCAGCAGCCCGGGACAGGAAAGATACGGCTACACCTTC. Amino acid sequence: CASSPGQERYGYTF.

The CDR3 nucleotides read TGTGCCATCGGGGGGGGATCACTCTATGGCTACACCTTC. It yields the protein CAIGGGSLYGYTF. This rearrangement joins TRBV10-3 to TRBJ1-2, with D possibly TRBD1 on 5 matching bases. Germline V gene lookup returns CDR1 ENHRY and CDR2 SYGVKD. The CDR3 has 13 residues. With 8 bases removed from V and 4 bases from J, the gap between germline ends came to 14 bases.

This clone was detected a few times. This chain links TRBV23-1 with TRBJ2-7, with D possibly TRBD1 on 6 matching bases. TRBV23-1 is assigned to the ORF class and has an uncertain function. The CDR3 is 16 residues long. V lost 0 bases and J 2 bases, leaving 14 bases between the germline ends. DNA for the CDR3: TGCGCCAGCAGTCAATCCCCACAGGGCCCCCCCTACGAGCAGTACTTC. It encodes CASSQSPQGPPYEQYF.

The genes are TRBV5-1 and TRBJ1-1, with D unclear. Germline CDR1 is SGHRS and CDR2 is YFSETQ. The CDR3 totals 15 residues. Trimming took 1 base from V and 1 from J, leaving 11 bases between them. In nucleotides, the CDR3 is TGCGCCAGCAGCTTGATCCGGGGTGGGAACACTGAAGCTTTCTTT. As protein: CASSLIRGGNTEAFF.

V is TRBV10-3 and J is TRBJ2-3, with 9 bases identical to TRBD1. The CDR3 consists of 13 residues. Germline trimming cut 11 bases from V and 0 bases from J; bases unmatched to any gene: 3. CDR1 and CDR2 (germline): ENHRY, SYGVKD. CDR3 in amino acids: CAAQGASTDTQYF. For the CDR3, the DNA is TGTGCCGCACAGGGGGCCAGCACAGATACGCAGTATTTT.

This clone occurred a few times. Here the CDR3 reads CAWRRGGQGTEAFF. In DNA, the CDR3 is TGTGCCTGGAGGCGAGGAGGGCAGGGCACTGAAGCTTTCTTT. V usage is TRBV30 and J usage is TRBJ1-1; D is perhaps TRBD1 (5 bases). The CDR3 is 14 residues long. V lost 3 bases to trimming and J lost 4 bases, with 15 bases between them. The germline CDR1 and CDR2 sequences are GTSNPN and SVGIG (reference sequence). The variable domain in full, completed from reference TRBV30 and TRBJ1-1, reads SQTIHQWPATLVQPVGSPLSLECTVEGTSNPNLYWYRQAAGRGLQLLFYSVGIGQISSEVPQNLSASRPQDRQFILSSKKLLLSDSGFYLCAWRRGGQGTEAFFGQGTRLTVV.

The chain combines TRBV5-5 with TRBJ1-6; 7 bases map to TRBD1. The germline V gene has CDR1 SGHKS and CDR2 YYEKEE (reference sequence). The CDR3 spans 15 residues. The V and J ends lost 5 bases and 9 bases, in that order; junction bases with no gene match: 11. The CDR3 DNA is TGTGCCAGCAGTTACCGACAGGGTGAGAGTTCACCCCTCCACTTT. This gives the protein CASSYRQGESSPLHF. Looking up the rest from reference TRBV5-5 and TRBJ1-6 gives the full variable domain: DAGVTQSPTHLIKTRGQQVTLRCSPISGHKSVSWYQQVLGQGPQFIFQYYEKEERGRGNFPDRFSARQFPNYSSELNVNALLLGDSALYLCASSYRQGESSPLHFGNGTRLTVT.